This entry features one T cell receptor beta chain sequence. The TCR beta CDR3 regions underwent amplification using RNA transcripts as the source. Initially, a first-round RT-PCR of the TCR CDR3 employed the HTBI primer set. TCRdb re-called the multiplex PCR reads with MiXCR, one entry per CDR3 protein. The repertoire has around 380,000 distinct CDR3 sequences, approximately 13% of them found once; the top ten carry around 21%. This entry belongs to a study of T cells in Graves' hyperthyroidism and ophthalmopathy. The germline CDR1 and CDR2 sequences are DFQATT and SNEGSKA (reference sequence). Trimming removed 0 bases from V and 3 bases from J, with 6 bases in between. This CDR3 is built from 13 residues.

The sample comprised blood. This sequence originates from a man under 40 with Graves' hyperthyroidism that later progressed to Graves' ophthalmopathy. The chain combines TRBV20-1 with TRBJ1-5; no reliable D call. CDR3 sequence (DNA): TGCAGTGCTAGAGACAGTCCCAATCAGCCCCAGCATTTT. Residues: CSARDSPNQPQHF.